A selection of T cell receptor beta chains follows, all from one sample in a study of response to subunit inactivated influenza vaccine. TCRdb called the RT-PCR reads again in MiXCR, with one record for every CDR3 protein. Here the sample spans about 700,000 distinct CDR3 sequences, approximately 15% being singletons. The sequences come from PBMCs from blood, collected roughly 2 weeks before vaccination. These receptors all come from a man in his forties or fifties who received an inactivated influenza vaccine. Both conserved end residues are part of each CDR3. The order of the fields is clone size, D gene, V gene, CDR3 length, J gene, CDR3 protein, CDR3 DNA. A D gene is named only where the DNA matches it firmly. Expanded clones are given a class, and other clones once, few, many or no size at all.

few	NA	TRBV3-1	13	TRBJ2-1	CASSQGLAALEFF	TGTGCCAGCAGCCAAGGGTTGGCGGCTCTTGAGTTCTTC
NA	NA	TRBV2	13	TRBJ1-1	CASSESRGTEAFF	TGTGCCAGCAGTGAATCCAGGGGCACTGAAGCTTTCTTT
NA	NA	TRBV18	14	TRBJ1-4	CASSPTGQGEKLFF	TGTGCCAGCTCACCGACGGGACAAGGTGAAAAACTGTTTTTT
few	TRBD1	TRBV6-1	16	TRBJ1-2	CASSRVGQDSYYGYTF	TGTGCCAGCAGCCGCGTGGGACAGGATTCTTACTATGGCTACACCTTC
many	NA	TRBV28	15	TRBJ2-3	CASSFGGLTTDTQYF	TGTGCCAGCAGTTTCGGGGGGCTGACCACAGATACGCAGTATTTT
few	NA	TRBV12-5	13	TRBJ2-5	CASGPQGGETQYF	TGTGCTAGTGGTCCTCAGGGTGGAGAGACCCAGTACTTC
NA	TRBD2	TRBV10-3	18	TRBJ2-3	CAISERGLAGGYADTQYF	TGTGCCATCAGTGAGCGGGGACTAGCGGGAGGGTACGCAGATACGCAGTATTTT
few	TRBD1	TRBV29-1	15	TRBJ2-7	CSVESSGTETYEQYF	TGCAGCGTTGAATCTTCCGGGACAGAGACCTACGAGCAGTACTTC
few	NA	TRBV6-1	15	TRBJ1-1	CASSDRGRRNTEAFF	TGTGCCAGCAGTGATCGTGGCAGGAGGAACACTGAAGCTTTCTTT
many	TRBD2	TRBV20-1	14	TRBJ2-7	CSARGLAGVLEQYF	TGCAGTGCTAGAGGTCTAGCGGGAGTACTCGAGCAGTACTTC
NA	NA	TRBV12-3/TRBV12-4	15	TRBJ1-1	CASSTDTILNTEAFF	TGTGCCAGCAGTACCGACACCATCCTGAACACTGAAGCTTTCTTT
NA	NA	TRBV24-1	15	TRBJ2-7	CATSDPGTNSYEQYF	TGTGCCACCAGTGATCCCGGGACAAACTCCTACGAGCAGTACTTC
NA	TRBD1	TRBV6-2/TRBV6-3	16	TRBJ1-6	CASSPTGTGRNSPLHF	TGTGCCAGCAGCCCAACCGGGACAGGGCGAAATTCACCCCTCCACTTT
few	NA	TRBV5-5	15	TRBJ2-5	CASSLIGGYQETQYF	TGTGCCAGCAGCTTGATCGGGGGCTACCAAGAGACCCAGTACTTC
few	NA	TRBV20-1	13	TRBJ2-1	CSARLPGVNEQFF	TGCAGTGCTAGACTCCCAGGGGTCAATGAGCAGTTCTTC
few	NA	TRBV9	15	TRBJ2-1	CASSATGNPYNEQFF	TGTGCCAGCAGCGCAACCGGGAATCCCTACAATGAGCAGTTCTTC
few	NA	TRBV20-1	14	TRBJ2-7	CSARRRDFTYEQYF	TGCAGTGCTAGACGCAGGGACTTTACCTACGAGCAGTACTTC
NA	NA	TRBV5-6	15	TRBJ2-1	CASSGDGYSYNEQFF	TGTGCCAGCAGCGGAGATGGGTACTCCTACAATGAGCAGTTCTTC
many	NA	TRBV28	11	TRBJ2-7	CASSWGDEQYF	TGTGCCAGCAGTTGGGGCGACGAGCAGTACTTC
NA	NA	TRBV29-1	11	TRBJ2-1	CSALVYNEQFF	TGCAGCGCCTTAGTCTACAATGAGCAGTTCTTC
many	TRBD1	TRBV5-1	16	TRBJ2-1	CASSLEDRGGYNEQFF	TGCGCCAGCAGCTTAGAGGACAGGGGAGGCTACAATGAGCAGTTCTTC
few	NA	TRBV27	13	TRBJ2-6	CASATIGANVLTF	TGTGCCAGCGCCACCATAGGGGCCAACGTCCTGACTTTC
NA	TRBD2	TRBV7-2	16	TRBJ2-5	CASSFWTSGPQETQYF	TGTGCCAGCAGCTTTTGGACTAGCGGACCACAAGAGACCCAGTACTTC
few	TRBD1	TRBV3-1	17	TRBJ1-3	CASSLPRTGSRGNTIYF	TGTGCCAGCAGCCTCCCCCGGACAGGCTCCCGGGGAAACACCATATATTTT
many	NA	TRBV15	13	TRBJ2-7	CATSRGYLGEQYF	TGTGCCACCAGCAGGGGGTACCTTGGCGAGCAGTACTTC
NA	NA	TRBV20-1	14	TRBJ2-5	CSARSGPPVMGQYF	TGCAGTGCTAGATCGGGACCCCCCGTAATGGGCCAGTACTTC
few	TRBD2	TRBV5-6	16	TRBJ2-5	CASSWPTSGEPETQYF	TGTGCCAGCAGCTGGCCGACTAGCGGGGAGCCAGAGACCCAGTACTTC
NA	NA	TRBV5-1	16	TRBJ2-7	CASSDHERDGRNEQYF	TGCGCCAGCAGCGATCATGAACGGGACGGTAGGAACGAGCAGTACTTC
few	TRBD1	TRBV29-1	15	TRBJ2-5	CSVVEGAGTRETQYF	TGCAGCGTTGTTGAGGGGGCTGGGACACGGGAGACCCAGTACTTC
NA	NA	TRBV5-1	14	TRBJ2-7	CASSLWTDQDEQYF	TGCGCCAGCAGCCTTTGGACAGATCAGGATGAGCAGTACTTC
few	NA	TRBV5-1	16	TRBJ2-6	CASSTFPASGANVLTF	TGCGCCAGCAGCACGTTCCCGGCATCTGGGGCCAACGTCCTGACTTTC
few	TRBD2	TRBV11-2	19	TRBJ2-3	CASSLSPLMAGVRTDTQYF	TGTGCCAGCAGCTTATCCCCCCTAATGGCGGGAGTTAGGACAGATACGCAGTATTTT
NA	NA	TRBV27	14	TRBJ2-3	CASNWTPRADTQYF	TGTGCCAGCAACTGGACCCCGCGGGCAGATACGCAGTATTTT
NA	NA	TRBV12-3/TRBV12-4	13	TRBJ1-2	CASKPDGGYGYTF	TGTGCCAGCAAACCTGACGGAGGGTATGGCTACACCTTC
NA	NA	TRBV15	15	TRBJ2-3	CATSRVAVSTDTQYF	TGTGCCACCAGCCGCGTGGCAGTTAGCACAGATACGCAGTATTTT
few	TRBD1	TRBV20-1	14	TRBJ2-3	CSARTGGASDTQYF	TGCAGTGCAAGGACAGGGGGCGCATCAGATACGCAGTATTTT
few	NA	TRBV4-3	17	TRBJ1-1	CASSQDLAGDMNTEAFF	TGCGCCAGCAGCCAAGATCTGGCAGGGGACATGAACACTGAAGCTTTCTTT
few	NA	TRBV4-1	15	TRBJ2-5	CASSQVAGAWETQYF	TGCGCCAGCAGCCAAGTGGCGGGGGCTTGGGAGACCCAGTACTTC
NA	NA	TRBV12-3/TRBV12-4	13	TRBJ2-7	CASSLVGNGEQYF	TGTGCCAGCAGTTTGGTAGGGAATGGCGAGCAGTACTTC
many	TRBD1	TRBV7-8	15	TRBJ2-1	CASSRDRGRDNEQFF	TGTGCCAGCAGCCGGGACAGGGGGAGGGACAATGAGCAGTTCTTC
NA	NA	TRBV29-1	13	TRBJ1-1	CSVERFGLHGAFF	TGCAGCGTTGAACGTTTCGGACTCCACGGGGCTTTCTTT
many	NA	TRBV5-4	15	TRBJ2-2	CASSSSGQNTGELFF	TGTGCCAGCAGCTCGTCCGGACAGAACACCGGGGAGCTGTTTTTT
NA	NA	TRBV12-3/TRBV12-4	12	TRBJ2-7	CASSLAAREQYF	TGTGCCAGCAGTTTAGCAGCCCGGGAGCAGTACTTC
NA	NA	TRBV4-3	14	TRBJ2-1	CASSQDRPYNEQFF	TGCGCCAGCAGCCAAGATCGCCCATACAATGAGCAGTTCTTC
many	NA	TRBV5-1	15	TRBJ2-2	CASSLIQGHTGELFF	TGCGCCAGCAGCTTGATTCAGGGGCACACCGGGGAGCTGTTTTTT
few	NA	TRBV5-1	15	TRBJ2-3	CASSFGAASTDTQYF	TGCGCCAGCAGCTTCGGGGCAGCCAGCACAGATACGCAGTATTTT
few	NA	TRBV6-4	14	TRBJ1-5	CATLDTFGNQPQHF	TGTGCCACCTTGGACACTTTCGGCAATCAGCCCCAGCATTTT
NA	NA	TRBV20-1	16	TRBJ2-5	CSARDHSRQAGETQYF	TGCAGTGCTAGAGATCACAGTCGGCAGGCGGGAGAGACCCAGTACTTC
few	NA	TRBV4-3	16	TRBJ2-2	CASSQAVGRHTGELFF	TGCGCCAGCAGCCAAGCCGTAGGCAGACACACCGGGGAGCTGTTTTTT
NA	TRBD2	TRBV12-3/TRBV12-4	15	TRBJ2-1	CASSRSSGIYNEQFF	TGTGCCAGCAGTCGGTCTAGCGGGATCTACAATGAGCAGTTCTTC
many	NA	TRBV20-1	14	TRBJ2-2	CSAPTSTGTGELFF	TGCAGTGCTCCAACTAGCACGGGGACCGGGGAGCTGTTTTTT
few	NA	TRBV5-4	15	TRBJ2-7	CASSPRAGNSYEQYF	TGTGCCAGCAGCCCTCGGGCAGGGAACTCCTACGAGCAGTACTTC
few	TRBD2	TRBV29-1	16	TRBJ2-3	CSVHSGGALITYTQYF	TGCAGCGTTCATAGCGGGGGGGCCTTAATCACATATACGCAGTATTTT
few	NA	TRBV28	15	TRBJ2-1	CASSFPGGVHNEQFF	TGTGCCAGCAGTTTCCCAGGGGGGGTTCACAATGAGCAGTTCTTC
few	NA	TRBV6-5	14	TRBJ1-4	CASSYYAGGEKLFF	TGTGCCAGCAGTTACTACGCGGGAGGGGAAAAACTGTTTTTT